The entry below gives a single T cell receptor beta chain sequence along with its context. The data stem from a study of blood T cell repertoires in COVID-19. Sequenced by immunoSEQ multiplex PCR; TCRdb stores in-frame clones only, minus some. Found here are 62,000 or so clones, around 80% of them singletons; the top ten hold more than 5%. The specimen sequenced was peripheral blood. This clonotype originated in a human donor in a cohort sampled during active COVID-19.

The DNA for the CDR3 is TGTGCCAGCAGCCCCCGGGACTATTACACAGATACGCAGTATTTT. Protein sequence: CASSPRDYYTDTQYF. This rearrangement joins TRBV3-1 (or the pseudogene TRBV3-2) to TRBJ2-3; 7 bases match TRBD2. This CDR3 region has 15 residues. Losses at the gene ends were 4 bases for V and 2 bases for J; bases not matched to a gene: 6. In germline, CDR1 is LGHDT, CDR2 YNNKEL (reference sequence).